One T cell receptor (beta chain) is described in this entry. Source study methods: Scientists estimated how many nucleated cells there were by amplifying reference gene primers. The repertoire was sequenced with immunoSEQ multiplex PCR; TCRdb's copy has only in-frame clones and lacks some. The V and J calls and clone size are taken from that table; D and trimming were inferred from the DNA. The profile shows roughly 220,000 clones, approximately 83% of them singletons. The data were obtained in a study of blood T cell repertoires in COVID-19. This CDR3 is built from 15 residues. CDR1 is SNHLY, CDR2 FYNNEI, per germline. Trimming removed 7 bases at V and 14 bases at J, with 24 bases between.

This chain links TRBV2 with TRBJ1-6; TRBD1 might be the D (5 bases). The clonotype comes from a woman in her 40s with acute COVID-19. Sequenced sample: PBMCs or T cells enriched from blood (not recorded which). The CDR3, as DNA: TGTGCCAGCAATATGGACGTCCAGGGTAGTCCGTCCCTCCACTTT. Encoded protein: CASNMDVQGSPSLHF. Full variable domain (rest looked up from reference TRBV2 and TRBJ1-6): EPEVTQTPSHQVTQMGQEVILRCVPISNHLYFYWYRQILGQKVEFLVSFYNNEISEKSEIFDDQFSVERPDGSNFTLKIRSTKLEDSAMYFCASNMDVQGSPSLHFGNGTRLTVT.